A single sample gave rise to the 26 T cell receptor beta chains below, sequenced in a study of T cells in Graves' hyperthyroidism and ophthalmopathy. Amplification of TCR beta CDR3 regions used RNA as the template. RT-PCR in the first round (using the HTBI primer set) targeted the TCR CDR3. TCRdb fed the multiplex PCR reads into MiXCR, producing one record per CDR3 protein. The data hold 450,000 to 600,000 distinct CDR3 sequences, with 14% observed a single time. Sequencing was done on a sample of blood. All receptors come from a woman in her 40s with Graves' hyperthyroidism.

This clonotype was seen a handful of times. The J gene is TRBJ1-5, the V gene TRBV28; D possibly corresponds to TRBD1 (6 bases). Germline V lookup: CDR1 MDHEN, CDR2 SYDVKM. The CDR3 consists of 16 residues. V gave up 5 bases and J gave up 0 bases, with 14 bases separating them. CDR3 sequence (DNA): TGTGCCAGCAGTAACGGGACACCTTATAGCAATCAGCCCCAGCATTTT. It codes for CASSNGTPYSNQPQHF.

This clonotype turned up a few times. The chain joins TRBV24-1 to TRBJ2-2; 7 bases line up with TRBD1. CDR1 and CDR2 from the germline V gene are KGHDR and SFDVKD. V shed 4 bases, J shed 0 bases, and the junction held 7 bases outside the gene matches. CDR3 length: 17 residues. The chain's CDR3 is CATSDHGQASNTGELFF. CDR3 DNA: TGTGCCACCAGTGACCACGGACAGGCTTCGAACACCGGGGAGCTGTTTTTT.

This clonotype was counted ten times or more. The genes are TRBV20-1 and TRBJ1-1; D might be TRBD1 (6 bases). The CDR3 totals 15 residues. Germline CDR1 reads DFQATT; CDR2 reads SNEGSKA (reference sequence). The germline V and J ends were trimmed by 6 bases and 4 bases, with 21 bases remaining between them. The CDR3 bases are TGCAGTGCCGCAACGGGACTCGGCAGGGGCACTGAAGCTTTCTTT. Translating gives CSAATGLGRGTEAFF.

This clonotype was counted only a few times. The chain combines TRBV7-2 with TRBJ2-5, with 7 bases identical to TRBD2. CDR1 and CDR2 from the germline V gene are SGHTA and FQGNSA. With V trimmed by 8 bases and J by 1 base, 7 bases remained unmatched. This CDR3 has 14 amino acids. CDR3 sequence (DNA): TGTGCCAGCGCCGTGGGAGGGCCCCAAGAGACCCAGTACTTC. Its translation is CASAVGGPQETQYF.

This clonotype has only a few counts. The chain links TRBV19 to TRBJ2-2; maybe TRBD1 (6 bases). This CDR3 spans 17 amino acids. V lost 5 bases and J lost 0, with 16 bases in between. The V gene's germline CDR1 is LNHDA and CDR2 SQIVND (reference sequence). The CDR3 region is CASSGTSMFANTGELFF. The DNA for the CDR3 is TGTGCCAGTAGTGGGACATCCATGTTCGCGAACACCGGGGAGCTGTTTTTT.

V is TRBV20-1 and J is TRBJ2-1; 9 nucleotides line up with TRBD2. This CDR3 has 15 amino acids. V lost 2 bases to trimming and J lost 2 bases; unmatched junction nucleotides: 4. Germline V lookup: CDR1 DFQATT, CDR2 SNEGSKA (reference sequence). DNA for the CDR3: TGCAGTGCTAGACCCCCTAGCGGGGCCTACAATGAGCAGTTCTTC. Its protein is CSARPPSGAYNEQFF.

This clonotype came up many times. The chain links TRBV27 to TRBJ2-2; 11 positions agree with TRBD1. The CDR3 totals 16 residues. Trimming cost V 5 bases and J 4 bases; bases outside gene matches: 6. In germline, CDR1 is MNHEY, CDR2 SMNVEV (reference sequence). For the CDR3, the DNA is TGTGCCAGCAGTCCCGGACAGGGGGCGGTCACCGGGGAGCTGTTTTTT. Protein sequence: CASSPGQGAVTGELFF.

V is TRBV30 and J is TRBJ2-5; a weak D match, TRBD1 (6 bases). Germline-derived CDR1 and CDR2 are GTSNPN and SVGIG (reference sequence). The CDR3 is 13 amino acids. V lost 2 bases to trimming and J lost 4 bases, with 11 bases between them. The CDR3 is CAWSRRGRETQYF. The CDR3 DNA reads as TGTGCCTGGAGTCGCAGGGGAAGAGAGACCCAGTACTTC.

This clonotype was seen many times. J is TRBJ2-7 and V is TRBV5-1; 8 nucleotides match TRBD1. CDR1 is SGHRS, CDR2 YFSETQ, per germline. The CDR3 extends over 12 amino acids. The J segment lost 7 bases and the V segment lost 7 bases, leaving 7 bases of the junction unmatched. The CDR3 region is CASGSGGGEQYF. Written as DNA, the CDR3 is TGCGCCAGCGGATCAGGGGGCGGGGAGCAGTACTTC.

This clonotype was seen ten or more times. V gene TRBV20-1 combines with J gene TRBJ2-3; TRBD2 agrees at 8 bases. The germline CDR1 and CDR2 sequences are DFQATT and SNEGSKA (reference sequence). There are 15 residues in the CDR3. J was trimmed by 0 bases and V by 5 bases; bases with no gene match: 7. CDR3 protein: CSAPIAGPSTDTQYF. In DNA form, the CDR3 reads TGCAGTGCTCCAATAGCGGGACCTAGCACAGATACGCAGTATTTT.

This clonotype was picked up many times. The genes are TRBV5-8 and TRBJ2-1; the D is unclear. The CDR3 covers 15 residues. CDR1 is SGHTS, CDR2 YDEGEE, per germline. Trimming shortened V by 0 bases and J by 2 bases, and 9 bases separated the two germline ends. The CDR3 sequence is CASSLGTLAYNEQFF. Here the CDR3 DNA reads TGTGCCAGCAGCTTGGGAACGTTAGCCTACAATGAGCAGTTCTTC.

In nucleotides, the CDR3 is TGTGCCAGCAGCCAAAACGCGGGGACCACGAAAGAGACCCAGTACTTC. It yields the protein CASSQNAGTTKETQYF. The chain couples TRBV14 to TRBJ2-5, with a tentative D call TRBD2 (6 bases). This CDR3 spans 16 amino acids. The germline CDR1 and CDR2 sequences are SGHDN and FVKESK. V was shortened by 2 bases and J by 3 bases, with 16 bases between the two germline ends.

The chain recombines TRBV4-2 with TRBJ2-1, with 14 nucleotides matching TRBD2. The CDR3 extends over 18 amino acids. V trimming: 1 base; J trimming: 3 bases; junction bases outside the gene matches: 5. Per germline, CDR1 LGHNA and CDR2 YNFKEQ. CDR3 residues: CASSQVGLAGDIYNEQFF. The CDR3 DNA follows: TGTGCCAGCAGCCAAGTGGGACTAGCGGGAGACATCTACAATGAGCAGTTCTTC.

The rearrangement uses TRBV11-2 and TRBJ2-1; 14 bases line up with TRBD2. V trimming: 6 bases; J trimming: 7 bases; junction bases outside the gene matches: 11. CDR3 length equals 17 residues. Germline lookup yields CDR1 SGHAT and CDR2 FQNNGV. For the CDR3, the DNA is TGTGCCAGCAGTTCCGGACTAGCGGGAGGTAGAGGGAATGAGCAGTTCTTC. Protein: CASSSGLAGGRGNEQFF. The variable domain in full, with the rest retrieved from reference TRBV11-2 and TRBJ2-1, is EAGVAQSPRYKIIEKRQSVAFWCNPISGHATLYWYQQILGQGPKLLIQFQNNGVVDDSQLPKDRFSAERLKGVDSTLKIQPAKLEDSAVYLCASSSGLAGGRGNEQFFGPGTRLTVL.

This clonotype was counted many times. The chain employs TRBV11-3 and TRBJ2-3; a weak D match, TRBD1 (6 bases). Trimming pared 1 base from V and 14 bases from J, leaving 10 bases between. The CDR3 consists of 11 residues. Germline CDR1 SGHNT, CDR2 YENEEA. Here the CDR3 reads CASSLADRPYF. Here the CDR3 DNA reads TGTGCCAGCAGCTTAGCGGACAGACCGTATTTT.

In its sample, this clonotype was seen many times. The chain carries TRBV5-1 and TRBJ2-5; 10 bases line up with TRBD2. Germline V gene sequence: CDR1 SGHRS, CDR2 YFSETQ. Unmatched junction bases numbered 9, after V lost 2 bases and J lost 2 bases. This CDR3 spans 17 amino acids. CDR3 in DNA: TGCGCCAGCAGCTTCGGGATTCTGACTAGCGGGCAAGAGACCCAGTACTTC. It yields the protein CASSFGILTSGQETQYF.

This clonotype was counted at least ten times. The CDR3 here is CASSPVRTYQETQYF. CDR3 nucleotide sequence: TGTGCCAGCAGTCCAGTCCGGACCTACCAAGAGACCCAGTACTTC. The chain joins TRBV28 to TRBJ2-5; no definite D call. Germline V gene data show CDR1 as MDHEN and CDR2 as SYDVKM. Trimming took off 5 bases at V and 0 bases at J, with 13 bases between the two ends. This CDR3 is built from 15 residues.

As for this clonotype: Being one base from a much bigger clone, this may be a read error. The chain has TRBV19 and TRBJ2-1, with 9 bases identical to TRBD1. Looked up from germline, CDR1 is LNHDA and CDR2 is SQIVND (reference sequence). This CDR3 spans 19 amino acids. This chain's CDR3 is CASSKSRDRDTFSYNEQSF. The CDR3 DNA reads as TGTGCCAGTAGTAAGTCCCGGGACAGGGACACATTTTCCTACAATGAGCAGTCCTTC.

The chain links TRBV9 to TRBJ1-1; 8 bases are shared with TRBD1. V trimming: 3 bases; J trimming: 3 bases; junction bases outside the gene matches: 10. The CDR3 contains 16 residues. Germline CDR1 is SGDLS and CDR2 is YYNGEE. The CDR3 loop is CASSAGQGYWDTEAFF. CDR3 DNA: TGTGCCAGCAGCGCTGGACAGGGTTATTGGGACACTGAAGCTTTCTTT.

This chain links TRBV9 with TRBJ2-5; 8 nucleotides agree with TRBD2. The germline V gene encodes CDR1 SGDLS and CDR2 YYNGEE. This CDR3 has 15 residues. V was pared by 0 bases and J by 2 bases, with 3 bases of the junction left unmatched. The CDR3 here is CASSVGSSGQETQYF. CDR3 nucleotide sequence: TGTGCCAGCAGCGTAGGCTCTAGCGGGCAAGAGACCCAGTACTTC.

This clonotype has at least ten counts. The chain combines TRBV28 with TRBJ2-7, with D perhaps TRBD1 or TRBD2 (5 bases each). Germline V gene lookup returns CDR1 MDHEN and CDR2 SYDVKM. V was shortened by 8 bases and J by 2 bases, with 19 bases between the two germline ends. This CDR3 comprises 15 residues. This chain's CDR3 is CASRRLGDLPYEQYF. The CDR3 bases are TGTGCCAGCCGCCGTTTGGGGGACCTACCCTACGAGCAGTACTTC.

This clonotype was recorded many times. V and J are TRBV28 and TRBJ2-1; TRBD2 agrees at 15 bases. The CDR3 runs to 19 residues. V trimming: 6 bases; J trimming: 7 bases; junction bases outside the gene matches: 16. Germline CDR1 and CDR2: MDHEN and SYDVKM. The CDR3 DNA sequence: TGTGCCAGCAGCACCGGGACTAGCGGGAGGTCCCTCATAGGAAATGAGCAGTTCTTC. This sequence encodes CASSTGTSGRSLIGNEQFF.

The rearrangement links TRBV29-1 to TRBJ1-3; a weak D match, TRBD1 (5 bases). CDR1 is SQVTM, CDR2 ANQGSEA, per germline. The V end lost 6 bases, the J end lost 4 bases, and 13 bases lay between the germline ends. The CDR3 has 13 residues. The CDR3 nucleotides read TGCAGCGTCCTGTGGGGCGAGGGAAACACCATATATTTT. As protein: CSVLWGEGNTIYF.

The table lists this clonotype with a count of one. This could be a read error, since a much larger clone is one nucleotide away. The chain is built from TRBV7-2 and TRBJ2-1; D may be TRBD1 (5 bases). Trimming took off 0 bases at V and 0 bases at J, with 12 bases between the two ends. Looked up from germline, CDR1 is SGHTA and CDR2 is FQGNSA. This CDR3 has 17 amino acids. The CDR3 nucleotides are TGTGCCAGCAGCTTAGCGCGAACAGGTAACTCCTACAATGAGCAGTTCTTC. Its protein is CASSLARTGNSYNEQFF.

This sequence joins TRBV24-1 and TRBJ2-1, with 9 positions matching TRBD2. This CDR3 spans 14 amino acids. V shed 10 bases and J 2 bases; nucleotides not matched to a gene: 5. The germline V gene encodes CDR1 KGHDR and CDR2 SFDVKD. CDR3 loop: CATAVAGAYNEQFF. The CDR3 nucleotides are TGTGCCACTGCCGTAGCGGGGGCCTACAATGAGCAGTTCTTC.

This clonotype was recorded at least ten times. The J gene is TRBJ2-3, the V gene TRBV2, with D unclear. V lost 9 bases and J lost 2, with 3 bases in between. The germline V gene encodes CDR1 SNHLY and CDR2 FYNNEI. The CDR3 runs 10 residues. DNA of the CDR3: TGTGCCAGTACCACAGATACGCAGTATTTT. Its protein product is CASTTDTQYF. The entire variable domain, with the rest obtained from reference TRBV2 and TRBJ2-3, is as follows: EPEVTQTPSHQVTQMGQEVILRCVPISNHLYFYWYRQILGQKVEFLVSFYNNEISEKSEIFDDQFSVERPDGSNFTLKIRSTKLEDSAMYFCASTTDTQYFGPGTRLTVL.